This TCR beta chain is from a study of T cell responses to AZD1222 COVID-19 vaccine. The V end lost 5 bases, the J end lost 5 bases, and 10 bases lay between the germline ends. The CDR3 is 13 amino acids. Germline CDR1 and CDR2: SGHTA and FQGNSA. This table comes from immunoSEQ multiplex PCR, and its TCRdb copy is limited to in-frame clones, with some not included. The sample includes approximately 110,000 clones, roughly 88% seen only once; the top ten take less than 6%. General study findings and limits: Along spike, vaccine-associated CD4 TCRs were found throughout, with dominance at 160-218 and 743-854. Females made up more of the donors, who were largely white British, and clonal diversity may have come out too low. Samples come after the peak T cell response, not at day 14.

With respect to this clone: Its antigen is unknown.

Sequenced here: peripheral blood, sampled on day 0 of AZD1222 vaccination. The source of this sequence is an adult in good health. This chain joins TRBV7-2 and TRBJ1-5, with unresolved D. The CDR3 reads CASSPAAYQPQHF. CDR3 sequence (DNA): TGTGCCAGCAGCCCAGCGGCCTATCAGCCCCAGCATTTT. The complete variable domain, with remaining parts taken from reference TRBV7-2 and TRBJ1-5, reads GAGVSQSPSNKVTEKGKDVELRCDPISGHTALYWYRQSLGQGLEFLIYFQGNSAPDKSGLPSDRFSAERTGGSVSTLTIQRTQQEDSAVYLCASSPAAYQPQHFGDGTRLSIL.